This TCR delta chain stems from a study of delta chains in infants with herpesvirus infections. Study background: The search targeted a public fetal Vdelta1/Vgamma8 clonotype after postnatal CMV infection.

With 3 bases removed from V and 0 bases from J, the gap between germline ends came to 19 bases. CDR3 length equals 17 residues. Germline CDR1 reads GEAIGNYY; CDR2 reads EKD. Overall study findings and caveats: Among Vdelta1 cells, the public clonotype apparently waned within roughly 9 weeks.

In the case of this clone: Its antigen is undetermined. A far larger clone differs by one base, so this is likely a read error.

Reverse transcription of PBMC RNA used primers specific for the gamma and delta chains. TCRdb re-analyzed the RT-PCR reads via CATT. The sample carries fewer than 1,500 delta-chain clones, about 8.9% recorded once. The TCR was taken from a human donor who was a Ugandan infant, either HIV-exposed or HIV-unexposed (not recorded which). This chain connects TRDV2 to TRDJ1; possibly TRDD3 for D (5 bases). As TCRdb names no J gene, one was assigned here on the basis of a DNA match to germline. The input for sequencing was peripheral blood, taken at time point 2 of longitudinal follow-up. CDR3: CACDPRPWGPYTDKLIF. The DNA of the CDR3 is TGTGCCTGTGACCCAAGACCGTGGGGCCCCTACACCGATAAACTCATCTTT.